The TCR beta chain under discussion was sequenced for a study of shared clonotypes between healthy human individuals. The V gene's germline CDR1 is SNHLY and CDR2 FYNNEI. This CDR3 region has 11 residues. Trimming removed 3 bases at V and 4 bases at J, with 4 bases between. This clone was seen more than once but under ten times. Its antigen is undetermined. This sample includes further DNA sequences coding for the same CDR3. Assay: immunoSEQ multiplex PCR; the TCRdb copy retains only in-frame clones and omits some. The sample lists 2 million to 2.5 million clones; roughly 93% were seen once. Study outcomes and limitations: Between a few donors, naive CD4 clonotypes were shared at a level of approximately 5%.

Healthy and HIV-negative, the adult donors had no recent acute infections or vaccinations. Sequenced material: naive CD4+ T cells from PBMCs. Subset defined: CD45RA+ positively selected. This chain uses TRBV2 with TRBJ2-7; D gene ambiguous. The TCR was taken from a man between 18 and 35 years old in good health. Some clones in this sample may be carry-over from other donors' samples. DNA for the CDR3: TGTGCCAGCAGTGAGGCTTACGAGCAGTACTTC. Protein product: CASSEAYEQYF. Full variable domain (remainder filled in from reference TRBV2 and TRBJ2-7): EPEVTQTPSHQVTQMGQEVILRCVPISNHLYFYWYRQILGQKVEFLVSFYNNEISEKSEIFDDQFSVERPDGSNFTLKIRSTKLEDSAMYFCASSEAYEQYFGPGTRLTVT.